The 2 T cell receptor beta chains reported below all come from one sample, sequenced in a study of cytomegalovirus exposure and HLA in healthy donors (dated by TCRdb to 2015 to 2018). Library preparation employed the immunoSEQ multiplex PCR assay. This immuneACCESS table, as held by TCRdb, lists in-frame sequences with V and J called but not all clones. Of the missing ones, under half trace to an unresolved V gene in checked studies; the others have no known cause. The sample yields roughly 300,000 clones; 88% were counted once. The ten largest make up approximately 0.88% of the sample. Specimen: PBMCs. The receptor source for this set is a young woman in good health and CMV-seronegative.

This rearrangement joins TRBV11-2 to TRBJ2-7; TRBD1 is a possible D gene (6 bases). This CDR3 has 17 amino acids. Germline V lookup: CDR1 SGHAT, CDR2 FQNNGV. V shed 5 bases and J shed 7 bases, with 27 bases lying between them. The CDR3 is CASSPIRALPSQGEQYF. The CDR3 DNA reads TGTGCCAGCAGCCCGATCAGAGCCCTACCGAGTCAGGGGGAGCAGTACTTC.

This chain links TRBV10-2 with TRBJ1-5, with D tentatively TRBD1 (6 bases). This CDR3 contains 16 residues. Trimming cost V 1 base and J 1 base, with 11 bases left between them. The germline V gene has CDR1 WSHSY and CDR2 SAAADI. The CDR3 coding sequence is TGCGCCAGCAGTGAGTACCAGGGGCCGAGCAATCAGCCCCAGCATTTT. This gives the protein CASSEYQGPSNQPQHF.